This entry lists 18 T cell receptor beta chains sequenced from one sample in a study of shared clonotypes between healthy human individuals. Using immunoSEQ multiplex PCR, the repertoire was profiled, and TCRdb retains in-frame clones only, with some absent. The table shows more than 2 million clones, with about 95% occurring only once. Naive CD8 cells, CD45RO-negative and positively selected for CCR7, excluded terminally differentiated effector memory CD45RA+ cells. Material for sequencing was naive CD8+ T cells sorted from blood. Receptors originate from a man aged 18 to 29 in good health.

The rearrangement links TRBV27 to TRBJ2-1; either TRBD1 or TRBD2 may supply D (5 bases each). The V end lost 5 bases, the J end lost 14 bases, and 25 bases lay between the germline ends. CDR1 is MNHEY, CDR2 SMNVEV, per germline (reference sequence). The CDR3 contains 15 residues. As DNA, the CDR3 is TGTGCCAGCAGTCCGCGGGTCTCAGGTATGGGGGAAGAGTTCTTC. It specifies CASSPRVSGMGEEFF.

This chain links TRBV7-9 with TRBJ2-5; 8 bases agree with TRBD2. The CDR3 totals 15 residues. Trimming removed 4 bases from V and 5 bases from J; junction bases left unmatched: 9. CDR1 and CDR2 (germline): SEHNR, FQNEAQ (reference sequence). The CDR3 spells CASSSPWTSLETQYF. CDR3 nucleotides: TGTGCCAGCAGCTCCCCATGGACTAGCTTGGAGACCCAGTACTTC.

CDR3 residues: CATASDSHEAKNIQYF. The DNA for the CDR3 is TGTGCCACCGCGTCGGACAGCCACGAAGCCAAAAACATTCAGTACTTC. The rearrangement links TRBV19 to TRBJ2-4, with D maybe TRBD1 (6 bases). This CDR3 spans 16 amino acids. CDR1 is LNHDA and CDR2 is SQIVND in the germline V gene (reference sequence). V shed 10 bases and J shed 0 bases, with 19 bases lying between them.

The V call is TRBV5-6, the J call TRBJ2-7; no clear D gene. CDR3 length: 13 amino acids. The V end was cut by 0 bases, the J end by 6 bases, with 10 bases between. The germline gives CDR1 SGHDT, CDR2 YYEEEE. This chain's CDR3 is CASSLGNAVEQYF. CDR3 nucleotide sequence: TGTGCCAGCAGCTTGGGCAACGCGGTCGAGCAGTACTTC.

The rearrangement links TRBV2 to TRBJ2-1; 11 bases match TRBD2. CDR3 length: 17 residues. J was trimmed by 5 bases and V by 1 base; bases with no gene match: 7. Germline values: CDR1 SNHLY, CDR2 FYNNEI. The CDR3 DNA reads as TGTGCCAGCAGTGAAGTGGTAGCGGGAGGGGTCCACAATGAGCAGTTCTTC. This codes for CASSEVVAGGVHNEQFF.

With regard to this clone: Other nucleotide sequences in the sample specify the same CDR3. The rearrangement links TRBV6-6 to TRBJ2-7; D could derive from TRBD1 or TRBD2 (5 bases each). Trimming stripped 0 bases from V and 0 bases from J, with 6 bases between. The germline CDR1 and CDR2 sequences are MNHNY and SVGAGI (reference sequence). This CDR3 is built from 14 residues. In DNA, the CDR3 is TGTGCCAGCAGTTACTCTGGGGGCTCCTACGAGCAGTACTTC. Protein product: CASSYSGGSYEQYF.

J is TRBJ1-2 and V is TRBV2; no firm D call. The germline V and J ends were trimmed by 2 bases and 7 bases, with 8 bases remaining between them. From germline, CDR1 is SNHLY and CDR2 FYNNEI. The CDR3 covers 12 residues. The CDR3 DNA reads TGTGCCAGCAGTGAATGGTCGGGTGGCTACACCTTC. Amino acid sequence: CASSEWSGGYTF.

The chain joins TRBV9 to TRBJ2-5, with 12 nucleotides matching TRBD2. CDR1 is SGDLS, CDR2 YYNGEE, per germline. With 4 bases clipped from V and 4 bases from J, the junction kept 5 bases outside the gene matches. This CDR3 is 15 amino acids long. The CDR3: CASSPSGGDPETQYF. In nucleotides, the CDR3 is TGTGCCAGCAGCCCTAGCGGGGGGGACCCAGAGACCCAGTACTTC.

The chain uses TRBV13 and TRBJ2-4, with D unresolved. This CDR3 is built from 16 residues. Trimming removed 4 bases from V and 2 bases from J, with 15 bases in between. Germline CDR1 reads PRHDT; CDR2 reads FYEKMQ (reference sequence). CDR3 coding DNA: TGTGCCAGCAGCTCGAGGACCGATATCCCCAAAAACATTCAGTACTTC. This gives the protein CASSSRTDIPKNIQYF.

V is TRBV7-9 and J is TRBJ1-4; 7 nucleotides align to TRBD1. The CDR3 runs 15 residues. Germline values: CDR1 SEHNR, CDR2 FQNEAQ (reference sequence). V shed 5 bases and J 0 bases; nucleotides not matched to a gene: 3. Here the CDR3 DNA reads TGTGCCAGCAGCCCCGGACAGGCAACTAATGAAAAACTGTTTTTT. Encoded protein: CASSPGQATNEKLFF.

This sequence joins TRBV2 and TRBJ2-1, with TRBD1 matching over 7 bases. Trimming cost V 11 bases and J 8 bases; bases outside gene matches: 12. Germline V CDR1 and CDR2: SNHLY, FYNNEI. The CDR3 has 13 residues. The CDR3 loop reads CAGRAGGLDEQFF. In nucleotides, the CDR3 is TGTGCCGGACGGGCAGGGGGTCTGGATGAGCAGTTCTTC.

The chain joins TRBV28 to TRBJ2-5, with 9 bases aligning to TRBD1. The CDR3 spans 14 residues. Germline lookup yields CDR1 MDHEN and CDR2 SYDVKM. The junction had 9 bases not matched to a gene; V was cut back by 9 bases and J by 4 bases. The CDR3 region has the DNA TGTGCCAGTCAAGGACAGGGGATAACAGAGACCCAGTACTTC. Its translation is CASQGQGITETQYF.

This chain connects TRBV19 to TRBJ1-2; maybe TRBD1 (5 bases). The CDR3 extends over 14 amino acids. Germline CDR1 is LNHDA and CDR2 is SQIVND (reference sequence). V gave up 4 bases and J gave up 3 bases, with 12 bases separating them. CDR3 residues: CASSRAGSYYGYTF. CDR3 nucleotides: TGTGCCAGTAGTAGGGCAGGGTCCTACTATGGCTACACCTTC.

The chain combines TRBV6-1 with TRBJ2-1; D is unresolved. This CDR3 has 15 residues. Germline lookup yields CDR1 MNHNS and CDR2 SASEGT. V was cut by 4 bases and J by 0 bases, with 10 bases left in between. For the CDR3, the DNA is TGTGCCAGCAGTGTAGGCTGGAGCTCCTACAATGAGCAGTTCTTC. This encodes CASSVGWSSYNEQFF.

V and J are TRBV6-1 and TRBJ2-7, with 8 nucleotides matching TRBD2. The germline V gene encodes CDR1 MNHNS and CDR2 SASEGT. Trimming removed 1 base from V and 2 bases from J; junction bases left unmatched: 4. This CDR3 has 15 amino acids. The CDR3 nucleotides are TGTGCCAGCAGTGAAGGTGGTAGCGGGGCCTACGAGCAGTACTTC. This gives the protein CASSEGGSGAYEQYF.

This chain connects TRBV5-1 to TRBJ2-2; D could derive from TRBD1 or TRBD2 (5 bases each). This CDR3 comprises 14 residues. From germline, CDR1 is SGHRS and CDR2 YFSETQ. V shed 2 bases and J shed 7 bases, with 12 bases lying between them. The DNA of the CDR3 is TGCGCCAGCAGCTTCTTCAGGGAGAGCGGGGAGCTGTTTTTT. Its protein is CASSFFRESGELFF.

The chain couples TRBV4-1 to TRBJ1-3; D gene unclear. Germline V gene data show CDR1 as MGHRA and CDR2 as YSYEKL. CDR3 length: 15 residues. Trimming left V 0 bases short and J 4 bases short, with 10 bases between. CDR3 sequence reads: CASSQDGGIGNTIYF. The DNA for the CDR3 is TGCGCCAGCAGCCAAGACGGCGGGATCGGAAACACCATATATTTT.

The chain links TRBV7-8 to TRBJ1-6; 8 bases line up with TRBD1. J gave up 7 bases and V 5 bases, and 7 bases lay outside the gene matches. Germline V gene data show CDR1 as SGHVS and CDR2 as FQNEAQ. The CDR3 is 15 residues long. The CDR3 spells CASSLTGGTNSPLHF. DNA for the CDR3: TGTGCCAGCAGCCTAACAGGGGGTACCAATTCACCCCTCCACTTT.